Below are 29 T cell receptor beta chains sequenced from a single sample in a study of T cell responses to AZD1222 COVID-19 vaccine. The table came from immunoSEQ multiplex PCR; TCRdb's copy has only in-frame clones and leaves some out. The table includes 130,000 or so clones, 80% to 95% detected once. Sequenced material: peripheral blood, taken 28 days after the second dose of the MenACWY control vaccine. All receptors derive from an adult who received the MenACWY meningococcal vaccine as a control.

The genes are TRBV27 and TRBJ2-3, with 8 bases that match TRBD1. CDR3 length equals 16 residues. CDR1 is MNHEY and CDR2 is SMNVEV in the germline V gene (reference sequence). Losses at the gene ends were 2 bases for V and 0 bases for J; bases not matched to a gene: 4. The CDR3 spells CASSLGWDRSTDTQYF. The CDR3 nucleotides read TGTGCCAGCAGTTTAGGTTGGGACAGGAGCACAGATACGCAGTATTTT.

The chain recombines TRBV28 with TRBJ1-4, with 11 bases aligning to TRBD1. V was pared by 5 bases and J by 6 bases, with 2 bases of the junction left unmatched. The CDR3 sequence is 14 residues long. Germline V gene lookup returns CDR1 MDHEN and CDR2 SYDVKM. CDR3 nucleotides: TGTGCCAGCAGTCGGGACAGGGGGGATGAAAAACTGTTTTTT. Its translation is CASSRDRGDEKLFF.

The chain is built from TRBV18 and TRBJ1-6; 7 positions agree with TRBD1. Looked up from germline, CDR1 is KGHSH and CDR2 is LQKENI. This CDR3 contains 15 residues. Trimming at V came to 6 bases and at J to 1 base, leaving 3 bases not matched to a gene. CDR3 amino acids: CASSLTGSYNSPLHF. CDR3 DNA sequence: TGTGCCAGCTCCTTGACAGGGTCCTATAATTCACCCCTCCACTTT.

The rearrangement uses TRBV7-9 and TRBJ2-7; the D gene is possibly TRBD2 (5 bases). Germline CDR1 SEHNR, CDR2 FQNEAQ (reference sequence). This CDR3 is built from 15 residues. Trimming took 5 bases from V and 2 from J, leaving 16 bases between them. CDR3 residues: CASSPSPGFPYEQYF. The CDR3 DNA sequence: TGTGCCAGCAGCCCAAGCCCGGGGTTCCCCTACGAGCAGTACTTC. The full variable domain, with the rest looked up from reference TRBV7-9 and TRBJ2-7, is DTGVSQNPRHKITKRGQNVTFRCDPISEHNRLYWYRQTLGQGPEFLTYFQNEAQLEKSRLLSDRFSAERPKGSFSTLEIQRTEQGDSAMYLCASSPSPGFPYEQYFGPGTRLTVT.

The rearrangement uses TRBV24-1 and TRBJ2-5; D might be TRBD1 or TRBD2, each matching 5 bases. This CDR3 region has 14 residues. V was cut by 2 bases and J by 1 base, with 7 bases left in between. Germline CDR1 reads KGHDR; CDR2 reads SFDVKD. The CDR3 loop reads CATSDSGLQETQYF. In nucleotides, the CDR3 is TGTGCCACCAGTGATTCGGGGCTCCAAGAGACCCAGTACTTC.

The rearrangement links TRBV24-1 to TRBJ2-1, with D perhaps being TRBD1 or TRBD2 (5 bases each). The CDR3 has 16 residues. Per the germline V gene, CDR1 is KGHDR and CDR2 is SFDVKD. Trimming took off 4 bases at V and 0 bases at J, with 12 bases between the two ends. CDR3: CATSDFRDHSYNEQFF. The CDR3 DNA reads TGTGCCACCAGTGACTTCCGGGACCACTCCTACAATGAGCAGTTCTTC.

Only one count was recorded for this clone. The J gene is TRBJ2-1, the V gene TRBV7-8, with a weak D call TRBD2 (5 bases). Trimming removed 2 bases at V and 7 bases at J, with 6 bases between. The CDR3 length is 12 residues. Germline V gene data show CDR1 as SGHVS and CDR2 as FQNEAQ. CDR3 sequence: CASSLRGNEQFF. CDR3 nucleotide sequence: TGTGCCAGCAGCTTACGGGGAAATGAGCAGTTCTTC.

The chain combines TRBV5-1 with TRBJ1-1, with D perhaps matching TRBD1 (6 bases). V was shortened by 4 bases and J by 1 base, with 14 bases between the two germline ends. This CDR3 has 15 residues. CDR1 and CDR2 (germline): SGHRS, YFSETQ. This CDR3 reads CASSPGATANTEAFF. DNA for the CDR3: TGCGCCAGCAGCCCGGGGGCGACTGCGAACACTGAAGCTTTCTTT.

The gene calls are TRBV28 and TRBJ1-6, with TRBD1 matching over 7 bases. CDR1 and CDR2 (germline): MDHEN, SYDVKM. CDR3 length: 15 amino acids. The junction had 8 bases not matched to a gene; V was cut back by 5 bases and J by 7 bases. DNA for the CDR3: TGTGCCAGCAGTCCCCGGGACAGACGAAATTCACCCCTCCACTTT. Its translation: CASSPRDRRNSPLHF.

The V call is TRBV25-1, the J call TRBJ2-5; TRBD1 might be the D (6 bases). This CDR3 has 14 amino acids. Trimming shortened V by 1 base and J by 2 bases, and 8 bases separated the two germline ends. CDR1 is MGHDK, CDR2 SYGVNS, per germline. The CDR3 loop reads CASSELQGQETQYF. In DNA form, the CDR3 reads TGTGCCAGCAGTGAATTACAGGGTCAAGAGACCCAGTACTTC.

The chain employs TRBV28 and TRBJ1-5, with 8 bases matching TRBD1. The germline gives CDR1 MDHEN, CDR2 SYDVKM. The CDR3 runs 11 residues. Trimming cost V 3 bases and J 13 bases; bases outside gene matches: 2. The CDR3 region is CASSFGQGQHF. The CDR3 DNA sequence: TGTGCCAGCAGTTTTGGACAGGGACAGCATTTT.

The chain recombines TRBV5-1 with TRBJ1-1; D is unclear. Between the trimmed V and J ends, which lost 7 bases and 1 base, there was a span of 11 bases. This CDR3 region has 13 residues. Germline loops: CDR1 SGHRS, CDR2 YFSETQ. CDR3 bases: TGCGCCAGCGCCCCTCGGGAGAACACTGAAGCTTTCTTT. Its protein is CASAPRENTEAFF.

This chain links TRBV9 with TRBJ2-5, with TRBD2 matching over 14 bases. The V segment lost 3 bases and the J segment 5 bases; nucleotides outside the gene matches: 6. The CDR3 runs 16 residues. The germline gives CDR1 SGDLS, CDR2 YYNGEE. CDR3 in amino acids: CASSETSGRGGETQYF. The CDR3 DNA reads as TGTGCCAGCAGCGAGACTAGCGGGAGGGGCGGGGAGACCCAGTACTTC. The full variable domain, its missing parts supplied by reference TRBV9 and TRBJ2-5, is DSGVTQTPKHLITATGQRVTLRCSPRSGDLSVYWYQQSLDQGLQFLIQYYNGEERAKGNILERFSAQQFPDLHSELNLSSLELGDSALYFCASSETSGRGGETQYFGPGTRLLVL.

The chain combines TRBV6-5 with TRBJ1-3; D uncertain. Trimming stripped 5 bases from V and 1 base from J, with 12 bases between. This CDR3 comprises 15 residues. Germline CDR1 MNHEY, CDR2 SVGAGI. The CDR3 protein is CASSPLLPSGNTIYF. In DNA, the CDR3 is TGTGCCAGCAGTCCCCTCTTACCTTCTGGAAACACCATATATTTT.

Note on this clone: The sample carries other DNA sequences with the same CDR3. The chain has TRBV28 and TRBJ1-5; D might be TRBD1 (5 bases). Trimming took 6 bases from V and 2 from J, leaving 11 bases between them. The CDR3 sequence is 14 residues long. Germline V lookup: CDR1 MDHEN, CDR2 SYDVKM. The CDR3 sequence: CASSLMGGNQPQHF. CDR3 bases: TGTGCCAGCAGCCTGATGGGGGGCAATCAGCCCCAGCATTTT.

V is TRBV2 and J is TRBJ2-5; D not certain. V lost 4 bases and J 1 base, leaving 16 bases between the germline ends. This CDR3 has 16 residues. CDR1 is SNHLY and CDR2 is FYNNEI in the germline V gene. Here the CDR3 reads CASSVRSTTAQETQYF. The CDR3 DNA follows: TGTGCCAGCAGTGTGAGGTCCACTACGGCCCAAGAGACCCAGTACTTC.

The V call is TRBV15, the J call TRBJ2-2, with 10 positions matching TRBD2. This CDR3 spans 18 amino acids. V was pared by 3 bases and J by 1 base, with 8 bases of the junction left unmatched. Germline V CDR1 and CDR2: LNHNV, YYDKDF (reference sequence). In DNA form, the CDR3 reads TGTGCCACCAGCAGGGGGTCTAGCGGGGGAGAGAACACCGGGGAGCTGTTTTTT. Encoded protein: CATSRGSSGGENTGELFF.

This chain uses TRBV7-2 with TRBJ2-6; D gene ambiguous. The germline gives CDR1 SGHTA, CDR2 FQGNSA. The germline V and J ends were trimmed by 3 bases and 1 base, with 10 bases remaining between them. CDR3 length equals 16 residues. For the CDR3, the DNA is TGTGCCAGCAGCTTCCGACGGTTATCTGGGGCCAACGTCCTGACTTTC. This codes for CASSFRRLSGANVLTF.

This clone has only one observation. CDR3 coding DNA: TGTGCCAGCAGTCCAGATCCCATCACCCTCGGGACTAGCGGGAGAATTGAAACGCAGTATTTT. Amino acids: CASSPDPITLGTSGRIETQYF. This chain links TRBV28 with TRBJ2-3, with 14 bases matching TRBD2. Losses at the gene ends were 5 bases for V and 9 bases for J; bases not matched to a gene: 25. The CDR3 is made up of 21 amino acids. Per the germline V gene, CDR1 is MDHEN and CDR2 is SYDVKM.

The V call is TRBV7-2, the J call TRBJ1-1, with D perhaps matching TRBD1 (5 bases). V was cut by 5 bases and J by 0 bases, with 10 bases left in between. Germline V lookup: CDR1 SGHTA, CDR2 FQGNSA. CDR3 length: 14 residues. The CDR3 nucleotides read TGTGCCAGCAGCGCCTGGGGGATGAACACTGAAGCTTTCTTT. Amino acids: CASSAWGMNTEAFF.

The genes are TRBV10-3 and TRBJ1-1; TRBD1 is a possible D gene (5 bases). The CDR3 is 15 residues long. Germline lookup yields CDR1 ENHRY and CDR2 SYGVKD. Trimming removed 3 bases from V and 2 bases from J, with 13 bases in between. The CDR3 region is CAISDSNRDNTEAFF. The CDR3 nucleotides are TGTGCCATCAGTGATTCAAACCGGGACAACACTGAAGCTTTCTTT.

The V call is TRBV5-4, the J call TRBJ2-3, with D perhaps matching TRBD2 (5 bases). The CDR3 sequence is 15 residues long. CDR1 and CDR2 (germline): SGHNT, YYREEE (reference sequence). V was pared by 4 bases and J by 6 bases, with 18 bases between. For the CDR3, the DNA is TGTGCCAGCAGCGACGCGGTGAAGGGAGTTGATACGCAGTATTTT. Translation gives CASSDAVKGVDTQYF.

This clone was seen just once. The germline gene is not matched at one end of the junction; a read error may be the cause. The chain recombines TRBV5-6 with TRBJ1-6, with TRBD1 matching 10 bases. CDR3 length: 17 amino acids. Germline V gene sequence: CDR1 SGHDT, CDR2 YYEEEE. This CDR3 reads CASSHPATGGYSSPLHF. The CDR3 DNA sequence: TGTGCCAGCAGCCACCCAGCGACAGGGGGCTATAGTTCACCCCTCCACTTT.

The chain combines TRBV5-4 with TRBJ2-1, with D possibly being TRBD2 (5 bases). Germline assignment: CDR1 SGHNT and CDR2 YYREEE (reference sequence). CDR3 length: 16 amino acids. The V end lost 0 bases, the J end lost 2 bases, and 12 bases lay between the germline ends. The CDR3 protein is CASSLVREITYNEQFF. The CDR3 DNA reads TGTGCCAGCAGCTTGGTAAGGGAGATAACCTACAATGAGCAGTTCTTC. Full variable domain (rest looked up from reference TRBV5-4 and TRBJ2-1): ETGVTQSPTHLIKTRGQQVTLRCSSQSGHNTVSWYQQALGQGPQFIFQYYREEENGRGNFPPRFSGLQFPNYSSELNVNALELDDSALYLCASSLVREITYNEQFFGPGTRLTVL.

The V gene is TRBV5-4, the J gene TRBJ2-5, with TRBD2 as a possible D gene (7 bases). The CDR3 is made up of 15 amino acids. V lost 4 bases to trimming and J lost 2 bases, with 15 bases between them. Germline assignment: CDR1 SGHNT and CDR2 YYREEE (reference sequence). CDR3 amino acids: CASSPPGGRQETQYF. The CDR3, as DNA: TGTGCCAGCAGCCCCCCGGGGGGCCGTCAAGAGACCCAGTACTTC.

This chain uses TRBV7-9 with TRBJ2-5, with 8 bases identical to TRBD1. V gave up 5 bases and J gave up 5 bases; unmatched junction bases: 10. The CDR3 extends over 15 amino acids. The germline V gene has CDR1 SEHNR and CDR2 FQNEAQ (reference sequence). The CDR3 region is CASSPSPGGLETQYF. The CDR3 region has the DNA TGTGCCAGCAGCCCGAGTCCAGGGGGCCTGGAGACCCAGTACTTC. Combining the CDR3 with reference TRBV7-9 and TRBJ2-5 gives the whole variable domain DTGVSQNPRHKITKRGQNVTFRCDPISEHNRLYWYRQTLGQGPEFLTYFQNEAQLEKSRLLSDRFSAERPKGSFSTLEIQRTEQGDSAMYLCASSPSPGGLETQYFGPGTRLLVL.

V and J are TRBV5-8 and TRBJ1-5; D gene ambiguous. Germline V gene lookup returns CDR1 SGHTS and CDR2 YDEGEE. CDR3 length: 15 residues. Trimming stripped 4 bases from V and 2 bases from J, with 13 bases between. CDR3 sequence reads: CASSPSAYGNQPQHF. DNA for the CDR3: TGTGCCAGCAGCCCCTCGGCATATGGCAATCAGCCCCAGCATTTT.

The chain has TRBV29-1 and TRBJ1-2; 8 nucleotides match TRBD1. The V gene's germline CDR1 is SQVTM and CDR2 ANQGSEA. V lost 5 bases, J lost 5 bases, and 4 bases stayed unmatched. CDR3 length equals 12 residues. CDR3 loop: CSVYTGGYGYTF. The CDR3 DNA sequence: TGCAGCGTTTACACAGGGGGGTATGGCTACACCTTC. The full variable domain, completed using reference TRBV29-1 and TRBJ1-2, is SAVISQKPSRDICQRGTSLTIQCQVDSQVTMMFWYRQQPGQSLTLIATANQGSEATYESGFVIDKFPISRPNLTFSTLTVSNMSPEDSSIYLCSVYTGGYGYTFGSGTRLTVV.

The chain employs TRBV5-6 and TRBJ1-5; D is perhaps TRBD1 (5 bases). This CDR3 is built from 17 residues. Germline-derived CDR1 and CDR2 are SGHDT and YYEEEE. Trimming took 4 bases from V and 6 from J, leaving 23 bases between them. In DNA form, the CDR3 reads TGTGCCAGCAGCGCGAGGGGCTGGGGCGAAGCTCCTCAGCCCCAGCATTTT. It specifies CASSARGWGEAPQPQHF.